This T cell receptor beta chain was profiled in a study of T-cell reconstitution after alpha-beta-depleted transplantation in children. General study points: Alpha-beta T cells about two months after transplant reportedly derived from several hundred expanded graft clones. Surviving thymic progenitors and recipient T cells were the source of high TCRbeta diversity at day 60 in some patients. Newly produced T cells mostly provided counts and TCRbeta diversity after one year, as hyperexpanded clones declined.

This CDR3 contains 14 residues. V lost 2 bases and J lost 0, with 7 bases in between. There are many counts of this clonotype. Its antigen is unknown. The authors prepared the TCRbeta library with unique molecular identifiers. TCRdb processed the PCR reads anew with MiXCR; each CDR3 protein has one entry. The table lists over 150,000 distinct CDR3 sequences, roughly 6.5% of them singletons. The sequence derives from a girl less than two years old with combined immunodeficiency, due to receive a stem cell transplant. The chain combines TRBV12-3 or TRBV12-4 with TRBJ1-1; no firm D call. This specimen consisted of PBMCs, obtained before TCRalphabeta/CD19-depleted stem cell transplant. The CDR3 nucleotides are TGTGCCAGCAGTTTACGCTCCTTGAACACTGAAGCTTTCTTT. Amino acids: CASSLRSLNTEAFF.